A selection of T cell receptor beta chains follows, all from one sample in a study of cytomegalovirus exposure and HLA in healthy donors. The assay was immunoSEQ multiplex PCR, and TCRdb's table has in-frame clones only and misses some. Of 150,000 or so clones in the sample, around 79% were seen once. Sequences were obtained from PBMCs. The receptors were sampled from a woman aged 40-49 years in good health and CMV-seropositive. CDR3s include the opening cysteine and the closing phenylalanine or tryptophan.

V gene: TRBV6-5; J gene: TRBJ2-6; CDR3 protein: CASRTGDSGANVLTF
V gene: TRBV7-2; J gene: TRBJ2-3; CDR3 protein: CASGAGGSTDTQYF
V gene: TRBV5-4; J gene: TRBJ2-1; CDR3 protein: CASSRGTSGNYNEQFF
V gene: TRBV6-1; J gene: TRBJ1-6; CDR3 protein: CASSPDSASPLHF
V gene: TRBV6-5; J gene: TRBJ1-5; CDR3 protein: CASSYLRNQPQHF
V gene: TRBV7-2; J gene: .; CDR3 protein: CASSSFYEQYF
V gene: TRBV5-6; J gene: TRBJ1-4; CDR3 protein: CASSPGQGEVTNEKLFF
V gene: TRBV7-2; J gene: TRBJ2-1; CDR3 protein: CASTKAGGGAINEQFF
V gene: TRBV6-6; J gene: TRBJ1-1; CDR3 protein: CASSRDSFMNTEAFF
V gene: TRBV30; J gene: TRBJ1-6; CDR3 protein: CAWGMDYRPLHF